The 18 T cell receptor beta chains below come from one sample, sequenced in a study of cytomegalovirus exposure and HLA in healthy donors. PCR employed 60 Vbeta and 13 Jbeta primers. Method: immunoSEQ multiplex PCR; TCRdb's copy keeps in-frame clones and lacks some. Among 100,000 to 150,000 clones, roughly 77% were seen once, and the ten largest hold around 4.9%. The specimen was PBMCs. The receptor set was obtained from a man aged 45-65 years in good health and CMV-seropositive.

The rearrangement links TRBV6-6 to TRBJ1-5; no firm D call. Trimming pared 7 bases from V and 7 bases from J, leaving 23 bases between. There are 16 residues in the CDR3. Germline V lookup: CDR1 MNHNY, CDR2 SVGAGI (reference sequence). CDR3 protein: CASMVSGEGAQQPQHF. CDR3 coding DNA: TGTGCCAGCATGGTGAGTGGGGAGGGAGCCCAACAGCCCCAGCATTTT.

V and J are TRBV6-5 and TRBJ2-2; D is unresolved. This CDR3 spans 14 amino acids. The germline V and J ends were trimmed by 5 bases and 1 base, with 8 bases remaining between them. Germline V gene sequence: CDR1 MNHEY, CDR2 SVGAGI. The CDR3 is CASSRVVNTGELFF. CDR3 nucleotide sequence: TGTGCCAGCAGTCGGGTTGTGAACACCGGGGAGCTGTTTTTT.

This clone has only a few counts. CDR3 nucleotides: TGCGCCAGCAGCTTGGAGTCAGGGGAAGGACAGCCCCAGCATTTT. It encodes CASSLESGEGQPQHF. This rearrangement joins TRBV5-1 to TRBJ1-5, with D tentatively TRBD1 (6 bases). The CDR3 has 15 residues. Germline V lookup: CDR1 SGHRS, CDR2 YFSETQ. Trimming shortened V by 0 bases and J by 7 bases, and 14 bases separated the two germline ends.

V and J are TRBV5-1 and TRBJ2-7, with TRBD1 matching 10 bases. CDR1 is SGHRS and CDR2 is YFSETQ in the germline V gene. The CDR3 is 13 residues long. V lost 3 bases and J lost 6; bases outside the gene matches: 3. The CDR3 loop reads CASSSGQGREQYF. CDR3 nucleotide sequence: TGCGCCAGCAGCTCGGGACAGGGGCGCGAGCAGTACTTC.

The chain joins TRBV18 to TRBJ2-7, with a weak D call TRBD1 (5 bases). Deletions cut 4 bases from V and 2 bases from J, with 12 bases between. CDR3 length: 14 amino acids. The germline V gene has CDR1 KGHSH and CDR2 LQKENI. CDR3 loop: CASSQQASTYEQYF. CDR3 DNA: TGTGCCAGCTCACAACAGGCGTCAACCTACGAGCAGTACTTC.

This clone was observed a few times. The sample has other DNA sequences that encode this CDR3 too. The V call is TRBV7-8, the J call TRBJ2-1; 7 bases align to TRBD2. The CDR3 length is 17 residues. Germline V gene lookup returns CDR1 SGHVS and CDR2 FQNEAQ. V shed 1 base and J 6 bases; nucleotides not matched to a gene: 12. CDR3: CASSLGSGWSLGNEQFF. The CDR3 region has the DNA TGTGCCAGCAGCTTAGGTAGCGGGTGGAGCCTGGGCAATGAGCAGTTCTTC.

The CDR3 sequence is CASSKQVLIYGYTF. For the CDR3, the DNA is TGTGCCAGCAGCAAACAGGTTCTTATCTATGGCTACACCTTC. The chain combines TRBV5-6 with TRBJ1-2; tentative D call: TRBD1 (5 bases). Per germline, CDR1 SGHDT and CDR2 YYEEEE. Trimming cost V 4 bases and J 4 bases, with 14 bases left between them. The CDR3 runs 14 residues.

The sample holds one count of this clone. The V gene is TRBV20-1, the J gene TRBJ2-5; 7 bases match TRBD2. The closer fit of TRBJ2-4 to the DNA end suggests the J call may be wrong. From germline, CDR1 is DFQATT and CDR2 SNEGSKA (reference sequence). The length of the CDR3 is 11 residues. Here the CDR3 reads CSASGLDIQYF. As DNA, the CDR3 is TGCAGTGCCTCTGGACTAGACATTCAGTACTTC.

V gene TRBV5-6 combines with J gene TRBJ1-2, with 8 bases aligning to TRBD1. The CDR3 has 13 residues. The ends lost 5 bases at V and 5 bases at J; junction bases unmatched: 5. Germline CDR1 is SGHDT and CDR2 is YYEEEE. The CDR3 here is CASRPRGRYGYTF. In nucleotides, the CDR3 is TGTGCCAGCAGACCCAGGGGGCGATATGGCTACACCTTC.

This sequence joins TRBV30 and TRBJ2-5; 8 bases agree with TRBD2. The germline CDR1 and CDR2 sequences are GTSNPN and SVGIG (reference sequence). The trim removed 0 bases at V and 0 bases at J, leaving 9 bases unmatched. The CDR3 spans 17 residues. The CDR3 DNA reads TGTGCCTGGAGTGTATGGAGGCGGGGGGTATACCAAGAGACCCAGTACTTC. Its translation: CAWSVWRRGVYQETQYF.

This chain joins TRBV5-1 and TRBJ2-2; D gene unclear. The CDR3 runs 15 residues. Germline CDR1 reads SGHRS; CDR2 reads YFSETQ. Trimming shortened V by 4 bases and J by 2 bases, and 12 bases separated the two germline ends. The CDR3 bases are TGCGCCAGCAGCCCCGGAACTAAAAACACCGGGGAGCTGTTTTTT. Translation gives CASSPGTKNTGELFF. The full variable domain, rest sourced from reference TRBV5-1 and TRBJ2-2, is KAGVTQTPRYLIKTRGQQVTLSCSPISGHRSVSWYQQTPGQGLQFLFEYFSETQRNKGNFPGRFSGRQFSNSRSEMNVSTLELGDSALYLCASSPGTKNTGELFFGEGSRLTVL.

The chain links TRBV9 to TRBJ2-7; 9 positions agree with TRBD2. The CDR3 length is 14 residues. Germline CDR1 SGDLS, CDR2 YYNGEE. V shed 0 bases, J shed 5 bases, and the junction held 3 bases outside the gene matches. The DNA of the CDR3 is TGTGCCAGCAGCGTAGGGGCTAGCGGGGACGAGCAGTACTTC. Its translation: CASSVGASGDEQYF.

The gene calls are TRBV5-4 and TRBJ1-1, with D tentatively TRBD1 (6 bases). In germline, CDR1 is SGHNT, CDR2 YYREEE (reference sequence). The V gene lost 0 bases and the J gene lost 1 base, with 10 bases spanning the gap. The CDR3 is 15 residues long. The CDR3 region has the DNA TGTGCCAGCAGCTTGGGCGGACAGCGGAACACTGAAGCTTTCTTT. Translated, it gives CASSLGGQRNTEAFF.

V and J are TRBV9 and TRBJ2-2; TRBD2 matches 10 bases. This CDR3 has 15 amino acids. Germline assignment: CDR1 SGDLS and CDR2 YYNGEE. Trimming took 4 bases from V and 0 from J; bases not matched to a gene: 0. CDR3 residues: CASSTSGANTGELFF. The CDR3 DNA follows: TGTGCCAGCAGCACTAGCGGGGCGAACACCGGGGAGCTGTTTTTT.

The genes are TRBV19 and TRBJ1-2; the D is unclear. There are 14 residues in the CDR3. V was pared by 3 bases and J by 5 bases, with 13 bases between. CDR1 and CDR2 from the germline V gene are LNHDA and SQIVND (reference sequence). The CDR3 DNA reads TGTGCCAGTAGTATCCCAACGGGAGGTTATGGCTACACCTTC. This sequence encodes CASSIPTGGYGYTF.

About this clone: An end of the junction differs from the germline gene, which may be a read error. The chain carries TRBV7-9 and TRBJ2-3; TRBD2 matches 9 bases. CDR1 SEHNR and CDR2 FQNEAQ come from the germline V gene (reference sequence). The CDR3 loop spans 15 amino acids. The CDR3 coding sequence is TGTGCCAGCACTAGCCCAGCGGGAGGAGTAGATGCGCAGTATTTT. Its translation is CASTSPAGGVDAQYF.

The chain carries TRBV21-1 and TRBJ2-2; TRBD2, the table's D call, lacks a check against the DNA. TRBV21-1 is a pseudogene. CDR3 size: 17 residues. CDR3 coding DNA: TGTGCCAGCAGTCCGGCTCGCGCGGGAGGATTAACCGGGGAGCTGTTTTTT. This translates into CASSPARAGGLTGELFF.

The CDR3 nucleotides read TGTGCCAGCAGCTTCACAGGGGAACAGCCCCAGCATTTT. Its protein is CASSFTGEQPQHF. The chain recombines TRBV11-2 with TRBJ1-5; 7 bases agree with TRBD1. This CDR3 is built from 13 residues. V lost 3 bases, J lost 7 bases, and 3 bases stayed unmatched. Per the germline V gene, CDR1 is SGHAT and CDR2 is FQNNGV. Full variable domain (rest looked up from reference TRBV11-2 and TRBJ1-5): EAGVAQSPRYKIIEKRQSVAFWCNPISGHATLYWYQQILGQGPKLLIQFQNNGVVDDSQLPKDRFSAERLKGVDSTLKIQPAKLEDSAVYLCASSFTGEQPQHFGDGTRLSIL.